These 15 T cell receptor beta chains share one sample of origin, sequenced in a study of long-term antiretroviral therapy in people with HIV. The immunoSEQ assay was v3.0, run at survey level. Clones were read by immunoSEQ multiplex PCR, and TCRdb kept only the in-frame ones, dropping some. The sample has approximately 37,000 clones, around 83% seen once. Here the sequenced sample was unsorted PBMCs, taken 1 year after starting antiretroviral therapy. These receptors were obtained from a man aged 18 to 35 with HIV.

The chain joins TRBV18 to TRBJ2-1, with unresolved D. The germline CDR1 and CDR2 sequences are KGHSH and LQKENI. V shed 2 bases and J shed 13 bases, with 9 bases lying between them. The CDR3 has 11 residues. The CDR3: CASSPGIPQFF. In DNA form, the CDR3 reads TGTGCCAGCTCACCAGGGATACCCCAGTTCTTC.

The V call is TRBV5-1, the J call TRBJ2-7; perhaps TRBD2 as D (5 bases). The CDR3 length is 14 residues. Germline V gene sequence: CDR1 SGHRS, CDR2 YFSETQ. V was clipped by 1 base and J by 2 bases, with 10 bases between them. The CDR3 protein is CASSLLPAAYEQYF. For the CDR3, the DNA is TGCGCCAGCAGCTTGCTCCCAGCGGCCTACGAGCAGTACTTC.

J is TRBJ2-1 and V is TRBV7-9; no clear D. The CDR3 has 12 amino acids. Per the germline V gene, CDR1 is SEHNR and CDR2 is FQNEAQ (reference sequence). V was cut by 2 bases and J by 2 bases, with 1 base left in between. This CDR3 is CASSLPYNEQFF. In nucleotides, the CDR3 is TGTGCCAGCAGCTTACCCTACAATGAGCAGTTCTTC.

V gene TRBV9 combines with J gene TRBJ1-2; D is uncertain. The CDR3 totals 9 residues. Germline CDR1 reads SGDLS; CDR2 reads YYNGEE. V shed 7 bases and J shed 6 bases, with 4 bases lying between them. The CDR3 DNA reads TGTGCCAGCGGGGATGGCTACACCTTC. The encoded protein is CASGDGYTF.

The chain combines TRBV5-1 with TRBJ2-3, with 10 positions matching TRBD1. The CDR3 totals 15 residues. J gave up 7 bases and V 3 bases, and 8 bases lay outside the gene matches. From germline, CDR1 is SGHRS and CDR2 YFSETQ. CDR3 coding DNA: TGCGCCAGCAGCTCAGCCGCGGGACAGGGGAATACGCAGTATTTT. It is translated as CASSSAAGQGNTQYF.

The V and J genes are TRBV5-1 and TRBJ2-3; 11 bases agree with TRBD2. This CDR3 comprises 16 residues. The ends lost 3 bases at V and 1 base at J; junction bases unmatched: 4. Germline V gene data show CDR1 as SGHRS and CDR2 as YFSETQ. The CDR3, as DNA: TGCGCCAGCAGCTCTCTGACTAGCGGGGGCACAGATACGCAGTATTTT. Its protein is CASSSLTSGGTDTQYF.

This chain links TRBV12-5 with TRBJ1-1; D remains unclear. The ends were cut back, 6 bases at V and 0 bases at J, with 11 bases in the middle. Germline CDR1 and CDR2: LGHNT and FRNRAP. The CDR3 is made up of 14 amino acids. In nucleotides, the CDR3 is TGTGCTAGTGGGCCCGACGCAATGAACACTGAAGCTTTCTTT. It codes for CASGPDAMNTEAFF.

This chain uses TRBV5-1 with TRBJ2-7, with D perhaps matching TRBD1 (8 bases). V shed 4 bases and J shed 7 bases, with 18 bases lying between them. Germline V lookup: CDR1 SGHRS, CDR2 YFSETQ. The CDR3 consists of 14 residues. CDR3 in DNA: TGCGCCAGCAGCCTACGACAGGGGAGGGGGGAGCAGTACTTC. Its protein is CASSLRQGRGEQYF.

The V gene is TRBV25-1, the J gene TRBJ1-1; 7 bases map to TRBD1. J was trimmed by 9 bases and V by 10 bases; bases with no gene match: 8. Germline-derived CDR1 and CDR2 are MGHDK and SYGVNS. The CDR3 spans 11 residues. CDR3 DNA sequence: TGTGCCATCACAAAACAGGGGAAAGCTTTCTTT. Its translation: CAITKQGKAFF.

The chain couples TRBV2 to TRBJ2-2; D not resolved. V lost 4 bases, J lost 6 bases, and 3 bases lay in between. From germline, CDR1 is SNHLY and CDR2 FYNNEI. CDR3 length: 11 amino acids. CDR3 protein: CASSVAGELFF. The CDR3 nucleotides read TGTGCCAGCAGTGTGGCCGGGGAGCTGTTTTTT.

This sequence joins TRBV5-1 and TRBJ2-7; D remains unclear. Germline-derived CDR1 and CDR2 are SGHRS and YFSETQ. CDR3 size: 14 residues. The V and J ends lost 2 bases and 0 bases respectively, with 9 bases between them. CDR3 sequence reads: CASSLGPSSYEQYF. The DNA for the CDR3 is TGCGCCAGCAGCTTAGGCCCGAGCTCCTACGAGCAGTACTTC.

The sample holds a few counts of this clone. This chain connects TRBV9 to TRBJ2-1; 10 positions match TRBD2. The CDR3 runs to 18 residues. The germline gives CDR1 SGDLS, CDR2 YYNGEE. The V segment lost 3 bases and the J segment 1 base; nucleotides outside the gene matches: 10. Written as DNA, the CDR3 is TGTGCCAGCAGCGGCGGCCCAATAGCGGGAGGTTCCTACAATGAGCAGTTCTTC. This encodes CASSGGPIAGGSYNEQFF.

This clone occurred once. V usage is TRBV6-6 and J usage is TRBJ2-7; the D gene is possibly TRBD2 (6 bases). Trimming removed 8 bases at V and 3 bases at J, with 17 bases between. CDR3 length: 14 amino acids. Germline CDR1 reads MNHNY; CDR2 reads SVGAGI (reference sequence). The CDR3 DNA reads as TGTGCCAGCTCCCAGGAGGGAAAGGTCTACGAGCAGTACTTC. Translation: CASSQEGKVYEQYF.

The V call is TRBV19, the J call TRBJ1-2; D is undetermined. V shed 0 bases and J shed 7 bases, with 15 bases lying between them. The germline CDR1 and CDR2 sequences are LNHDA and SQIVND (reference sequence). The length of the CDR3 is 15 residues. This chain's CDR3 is CASSIEGRLISGYTF. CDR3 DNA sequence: TGTGCCAGTAGTATAGAGGGCAGGTTAATCTCTGGCTACACCTTC. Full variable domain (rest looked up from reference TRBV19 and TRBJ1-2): DGGITQSPKYLFRKEGQNVTLSCEQNLNHDAMYWYRQDPGQGLRLIYYSQIVNDFQKGDIAEGYSVSREKKESFPLTVTSAQKNPTAFYLCASSIEGRLISGYTFGSGTRLTVV.

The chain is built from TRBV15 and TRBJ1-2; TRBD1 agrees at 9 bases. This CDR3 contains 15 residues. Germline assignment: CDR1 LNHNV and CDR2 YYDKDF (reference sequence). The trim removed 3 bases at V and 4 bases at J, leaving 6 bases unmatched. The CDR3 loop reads CATSSRTGARYGYTF. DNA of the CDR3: TGTGCCACCAGCAGCCGGACAGGGGCCCGCTATGGCTACACCTTC.